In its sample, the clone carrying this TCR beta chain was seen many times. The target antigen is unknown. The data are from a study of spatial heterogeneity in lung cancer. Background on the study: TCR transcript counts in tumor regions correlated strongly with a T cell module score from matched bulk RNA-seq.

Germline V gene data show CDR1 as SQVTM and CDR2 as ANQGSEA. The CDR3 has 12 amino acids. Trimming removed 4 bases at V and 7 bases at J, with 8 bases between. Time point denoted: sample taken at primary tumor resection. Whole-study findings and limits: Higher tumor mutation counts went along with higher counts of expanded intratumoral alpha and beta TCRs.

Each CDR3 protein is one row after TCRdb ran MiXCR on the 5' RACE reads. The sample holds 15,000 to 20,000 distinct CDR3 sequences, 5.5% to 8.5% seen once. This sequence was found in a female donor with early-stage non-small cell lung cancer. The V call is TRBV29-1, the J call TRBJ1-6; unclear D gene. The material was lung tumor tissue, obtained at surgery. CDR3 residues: CSVGELNSPLHF. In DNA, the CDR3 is TGCAGCGTTGGAGAATTGAATTCACCCCTCCACTTT.